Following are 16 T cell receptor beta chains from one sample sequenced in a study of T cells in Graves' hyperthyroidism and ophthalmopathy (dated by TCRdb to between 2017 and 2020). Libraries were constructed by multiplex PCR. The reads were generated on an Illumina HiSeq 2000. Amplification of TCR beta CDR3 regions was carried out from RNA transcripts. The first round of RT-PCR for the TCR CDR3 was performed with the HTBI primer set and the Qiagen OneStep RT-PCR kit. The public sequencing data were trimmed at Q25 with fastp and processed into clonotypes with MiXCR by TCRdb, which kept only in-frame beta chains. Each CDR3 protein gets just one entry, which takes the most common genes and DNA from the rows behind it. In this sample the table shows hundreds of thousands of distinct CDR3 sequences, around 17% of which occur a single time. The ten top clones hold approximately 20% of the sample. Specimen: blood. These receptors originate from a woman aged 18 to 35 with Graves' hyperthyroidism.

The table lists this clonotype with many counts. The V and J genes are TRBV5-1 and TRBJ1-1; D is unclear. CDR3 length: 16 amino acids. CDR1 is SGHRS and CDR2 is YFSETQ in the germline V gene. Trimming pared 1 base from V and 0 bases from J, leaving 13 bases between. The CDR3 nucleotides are TGCGCCAGCAGCTTGTTAGTACCCCTAATGAACACTGAAGCTTTCTTT. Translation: CASSLLVPLMNTEAFF.

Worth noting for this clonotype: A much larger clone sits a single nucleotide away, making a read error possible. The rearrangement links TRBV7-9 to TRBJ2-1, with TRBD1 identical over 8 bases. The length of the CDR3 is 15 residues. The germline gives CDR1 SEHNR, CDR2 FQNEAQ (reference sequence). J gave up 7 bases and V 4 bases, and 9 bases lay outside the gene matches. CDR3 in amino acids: CASSSGRTGQNEQFF. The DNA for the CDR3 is TGTGCCAGCAGCTCAGGGAGGACAGGGCAGAATGAGCAGTTCTTC.

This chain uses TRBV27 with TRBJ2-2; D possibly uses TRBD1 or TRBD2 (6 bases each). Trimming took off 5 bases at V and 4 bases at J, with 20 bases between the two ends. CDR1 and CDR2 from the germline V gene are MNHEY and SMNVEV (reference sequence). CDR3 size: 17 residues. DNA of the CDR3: TGTGCCAGCAGTCCCCGACAGGCCACCGGGGGCACCGGGGAGCTGTTTTTT. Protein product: CASSPRQATGGTGELFF.

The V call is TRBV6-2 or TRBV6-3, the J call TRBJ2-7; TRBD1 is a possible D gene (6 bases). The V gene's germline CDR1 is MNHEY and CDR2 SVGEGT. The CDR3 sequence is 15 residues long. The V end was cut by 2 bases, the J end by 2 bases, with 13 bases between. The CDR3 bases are TGTGCCAGCAGTTACCCAGGGGAGAAGACCTACGAGCAGTACTTC. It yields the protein CASSYPGEKTYEQYF.

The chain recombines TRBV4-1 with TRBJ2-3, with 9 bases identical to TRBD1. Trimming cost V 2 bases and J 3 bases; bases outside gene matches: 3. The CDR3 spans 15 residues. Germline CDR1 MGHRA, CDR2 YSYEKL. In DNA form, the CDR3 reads TGCGCCAGCAGCCAAATTGGGACAGGGACAGATACGCAGTATTTT. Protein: CASSQIGTGTDTQYF.

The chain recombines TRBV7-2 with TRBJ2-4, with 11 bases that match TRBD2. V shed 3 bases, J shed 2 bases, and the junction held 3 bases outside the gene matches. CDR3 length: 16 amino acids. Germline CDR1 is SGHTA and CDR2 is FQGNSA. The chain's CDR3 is CASSFSGGGTKNIQYF. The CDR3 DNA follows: TGTGCCAGCAGCTTTAGCGGGGGGGGAACCAAAAACATTCAGTACTTC.

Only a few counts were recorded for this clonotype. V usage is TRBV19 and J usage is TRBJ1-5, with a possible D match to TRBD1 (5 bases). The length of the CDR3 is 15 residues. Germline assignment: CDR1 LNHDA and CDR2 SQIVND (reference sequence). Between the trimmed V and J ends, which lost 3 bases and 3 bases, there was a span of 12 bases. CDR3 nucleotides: TGTGCCAGTAGTATTGGGGGGTTTAACAATCAGCCCCAGCATTTT. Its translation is CASSIGGFNNQPQHF. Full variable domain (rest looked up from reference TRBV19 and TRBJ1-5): DGGITQSPKYLFRKEGQNVTLSCEQNLNHDAMYWYRQDPGQGLRLIYYSQIVNDFQKGDIAEGYSVSREKKESFPLTVTSAQKNPTAFYLCASSIGGFNNQPQHFGDGTRLSIL.

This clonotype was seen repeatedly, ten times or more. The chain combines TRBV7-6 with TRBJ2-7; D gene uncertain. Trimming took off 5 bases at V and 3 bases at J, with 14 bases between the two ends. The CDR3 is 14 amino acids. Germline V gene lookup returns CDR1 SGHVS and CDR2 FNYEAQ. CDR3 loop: CASSPDLALYEQYF. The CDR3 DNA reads TGTGCCAGCAGCCCTGACCTTGCCCTCTACGAGCAGTACTTC.

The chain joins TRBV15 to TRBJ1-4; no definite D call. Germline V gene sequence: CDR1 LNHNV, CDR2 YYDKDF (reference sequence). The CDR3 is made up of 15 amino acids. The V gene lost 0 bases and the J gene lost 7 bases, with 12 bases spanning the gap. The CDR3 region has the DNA TGTGCCACCAGCAGAGATCAGGTCAGACCTGAAAAACTGTTTTTT. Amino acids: CATSRDQVRPEKLFF.

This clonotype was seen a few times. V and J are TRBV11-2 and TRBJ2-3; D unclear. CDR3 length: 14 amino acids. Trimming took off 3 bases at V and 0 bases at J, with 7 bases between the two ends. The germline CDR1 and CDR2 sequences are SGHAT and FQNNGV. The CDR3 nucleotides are TGTGCCAGCAGCTTTACGACTAGCACAGATACGCAGTATTTT. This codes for CASSFTTSTDTQYF.

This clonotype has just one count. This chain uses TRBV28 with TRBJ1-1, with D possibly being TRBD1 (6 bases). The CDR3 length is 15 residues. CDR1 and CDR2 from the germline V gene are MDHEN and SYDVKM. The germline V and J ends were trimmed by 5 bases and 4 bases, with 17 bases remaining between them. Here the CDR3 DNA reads TGTGCCAGCAGTCCCGAGCGACAGGCGGTCACTGAAGCTTTCTTT. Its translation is CASSPERQAVTEAFF. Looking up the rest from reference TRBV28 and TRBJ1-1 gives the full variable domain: DVKVTQSSRYLVKRTGEKVFLECVQDMDHENMFWYRQDPGLGLRLIYFSYDVKMKEKGDIPEGYSVSREKKERFSLILESASTNQTSMYLCASSPERQAVTEAFFGQGTRLTVV.

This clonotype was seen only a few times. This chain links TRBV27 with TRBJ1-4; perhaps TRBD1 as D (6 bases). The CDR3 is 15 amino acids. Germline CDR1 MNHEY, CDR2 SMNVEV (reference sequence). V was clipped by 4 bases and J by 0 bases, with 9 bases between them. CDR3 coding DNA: TGTGCCAGCAGTTGGACAGTTGCAACTAATGAAAAACTGTTTTTT. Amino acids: CASSWTVATNEKLFF.

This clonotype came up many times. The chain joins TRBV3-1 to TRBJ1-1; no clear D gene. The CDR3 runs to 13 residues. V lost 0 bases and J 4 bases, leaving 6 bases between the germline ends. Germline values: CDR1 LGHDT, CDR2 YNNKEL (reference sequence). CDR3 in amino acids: CASSQEEFTEAFF. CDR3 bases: TGTGCCAGCAGCCAAGAAGAATTCACTGAAGCTTTCTTT.

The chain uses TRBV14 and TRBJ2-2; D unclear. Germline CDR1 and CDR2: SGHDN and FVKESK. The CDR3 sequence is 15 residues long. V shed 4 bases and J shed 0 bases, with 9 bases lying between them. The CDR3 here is CASSRLQTNTGELFF. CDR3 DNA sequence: TGTGCCAGCAGCCGGCTGCAGACGAACACCGGGGAGCTGTTTTTT.

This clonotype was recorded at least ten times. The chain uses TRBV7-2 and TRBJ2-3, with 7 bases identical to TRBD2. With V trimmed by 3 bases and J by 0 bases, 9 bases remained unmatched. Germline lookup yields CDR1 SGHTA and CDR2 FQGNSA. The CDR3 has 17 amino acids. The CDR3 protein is CASSFFWTRPSTDTQYF. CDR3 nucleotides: TGTGCCAGCAGCTTTTTTTGGACTAGACCTAGCACAGATACGCAGTATTTT.

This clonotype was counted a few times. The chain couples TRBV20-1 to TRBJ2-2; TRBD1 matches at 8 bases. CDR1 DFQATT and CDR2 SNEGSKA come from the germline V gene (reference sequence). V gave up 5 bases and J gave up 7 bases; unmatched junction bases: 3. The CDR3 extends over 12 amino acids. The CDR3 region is CSADRGIGELFF. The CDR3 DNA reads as TGCAGTGCTGACAGGGGAATCGGGGAGCTGTTTTTT.